This TCR beta chain was sequenced for a study of control samples from healthy donors and cancer patients. The CDR3 runs 17 residues. V shed 4 bases and J 2 bases; nucleotides not matched to a gene: 8. Germline V gene lookup returns CDR1 KGHSH and CDR2 LQKENI. Sequencing used immunoSEQ multiplex PCR; TCRdb keeps in-frame clones, though not all of them. Of 95,000 to 130,000 clones in the sample, around 89% are singletons; the top ten hold 2% to 3%. Specimen: blood. The V call is TRBV18, the J call TRBJ2-7; 13 nucleotides align to TRBD2. The clonotype comes from a woman in her 70s in good health. CDR3 nucleotides: TGTGCCAGCTCACGAACGAGACTAGCGGGGGGTGCCTACGAGCAGTACTTC. Amino acids: CASSRTRLAGGAYEQYF.